Described below is a single T cell receptor beta chain sequence and its context. The antigen is unknown. TCRdb reanalysed the reads using MiXCR and keeps one entry per CDR3 protein. The sample has 650,000 to 900,000 distinct CDR3 sequences; almost 30% are singletons. The sample is drawn from a study of T cell repertoires in cytomegalovirus infection. Study-wide points: HLA-C-restricted CMV-specific TCR beta clonotypes were dominant in the ex vivo response. Using cumulative public TCR beta family frequency, the authors identified those who carried CMV together with the relevant HLA.

Sequenced here: cultured CD8+ T cells from PBMCs, sampled from culture after CMV antigen stimulation. The clonotype originates from a human donor in good health (CMV status not recorded). Some clones in this sample may be carry-over from other donors' samples.

The CDR3: CATSRDGAENTEAFF. DNA for the CDR3: TGTGCCACCAGCAGAGATGGAGCGGAGAACACTGAAGCTTTCTTT. This rearrangement joins TRBV15 to TRBJ1-1; D is unclear. Germline CDR1 is LNHNV and CDR2 is YYDKDF (reference sequence). Trimming left V 0 bases short and J 1 base short, with 9 bases between. The CDR3 length is 15 residues.